The table lists the clone carrying this T cell receptor beta chain with a few counts. This specimen comes from a study of blood T cell repertoires in COVID-19. Overall study: Acute-phase and convalescent COVID-19 samples originated in the United States, Italy and Spain. Sample material is recorded as cDNA or gDNA derived from T cells, B-cell-depleted T cells, or PBMCs.

Germline V gene lookup returns CDR1 MGHRA and CDR2 YSYEKL. With 4 bases removed from V and 2 bases from J, the gap between germline ends came to 12 bases. The CDR3 is made up of 15 amino acids. How the authors handled the data: Reference gene primer amplification in the assay estimated nucleated cell counts. Sequencing used immunoSEQ multiplex PCR; TCRdb keeps in-frame clones, though not all of them. The V and J calls and clone size were taken over from that table, and D and trimming were inferred from the DNA. The sample comprises 70,000 to 95,000 clones, more than 80% of which are singletons, and about an eighth rests with the top ten.

The sample taken for sequencing was peripheral blood. The chain joins TRBV4-1 to TRBJ1-3; no clear D. The sequence came from a human donor in a cohort sampled during active COVID-19. The CDR3 here is CASSPFSGPGNTIYF. The DNA of the CDR3 is TGCGCCAGCAGCCCCTTTTCCGGTCCTGGAAACACCATATATTTT.